Described below is a single TCR beta chain sequence and its context. Germline CDR1 LNHDA, CDR2 SQIVND (reference sequence). CDR3 length: 15 residues. The V gene lost 4 bases and the J gene lost 2 bases, with 12 bases spanning the gap. The sample originates from a study of cytomegalovirus exposure and HLA in healthy donors. All donors participated as healthy donors of bone marrow. Use of 60 Vbeta and 13 Jbeta primers characterized the PCR. Clones were read by immunoSEQ multiplex PCR, and TCRdb kept only the in-frame ones, dropping some. Of 180,000 or so clones in the sample, over 65% were seen once. The sequence was obtained from a man younger than 35 in good health and CMV-seronegative. The sample taken for sequencing was PBMCs. The chain combines TRBV19 with TRBJ1-5; D is perhaps TRBD1 (6 bases). CDR3 in amino acids: CASSSQGLGNQPQHF. CDR3 nucleotide sequence: TGTGCCAGTAGTAGCCAGGGGTTAGGCAATCAGCCCCAGCATTTT.